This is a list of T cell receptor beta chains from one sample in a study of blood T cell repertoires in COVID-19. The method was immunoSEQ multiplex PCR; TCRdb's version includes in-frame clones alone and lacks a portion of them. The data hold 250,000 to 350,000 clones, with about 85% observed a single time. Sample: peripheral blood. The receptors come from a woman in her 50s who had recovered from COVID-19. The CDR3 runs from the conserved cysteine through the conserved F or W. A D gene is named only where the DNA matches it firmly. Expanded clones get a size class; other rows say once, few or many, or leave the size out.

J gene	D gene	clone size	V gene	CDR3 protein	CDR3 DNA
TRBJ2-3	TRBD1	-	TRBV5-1	CASSLAGTGRTQYF	TGCGCCAGCAGCTTGGCCGGGACAGGAAGGACGCAGTATTTT
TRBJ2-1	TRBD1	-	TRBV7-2	CASSRWDSYEQFF	TGTGCCAGCAGCCGATGGGACAGCTATGAGCAGTTCTTC
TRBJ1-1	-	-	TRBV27	CASSLSGVGKAFF	TGTGCCAGCAGTTTATCAGGAGTTGGAAAAGCTTTCTTT
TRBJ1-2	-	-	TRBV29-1	CSVGEGYGYTF	TGCAGCGTTGGGGAGGGCTATGGCTACACCTTC
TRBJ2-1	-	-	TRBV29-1	CSARVGQGSSYNEQFF	TGCAGCGCCCGAGTAGGGCAGGGCAGCTCCTACAATGAGCAGTTCTTC
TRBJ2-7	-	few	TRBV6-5	CASQQGPYEQYF	TGTGCCAGTCAACAGGGTCCCTACGAGCAGTACTTC
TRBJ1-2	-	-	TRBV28	CASSYGYGYTF	TGTGCCAGCAGTTACGGCTATGGCTACACCTTC
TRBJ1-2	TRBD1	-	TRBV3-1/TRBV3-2	CASSQTGAYGYTF	TGTGCCAGCAGCCAGACAGGGGCCTATGGCTACACCTTC
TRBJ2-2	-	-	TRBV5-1	CASSLVAGPTGELFF	TGCGCCAGCTCCCTTGTAGCAGGGCCCACCGGGGAGCTGTTTTTT
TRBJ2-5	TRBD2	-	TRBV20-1	CSASEAGGETQYF	TGCAGTGCTAGTGAAGCGGGAGGAGAGACCCAGTACTTC
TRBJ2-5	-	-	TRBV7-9	CASSLSRSQETQYF	TGTGCCAGCAGCTTATCCCGGTCCCAAGAGACCCAGTACTTC
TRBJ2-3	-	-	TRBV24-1	CATSDPAGAGPTRDTQYF	TGTGCCACCAGTGACCCAGCTGGTGCGGGACCGACACGGGATACGCAGTATTTT
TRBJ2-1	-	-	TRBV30	CAWEGLRYNEQFF	TGTGCCTGGGAGGGGTTGCGCTACAATGAGCAGTTCTTC
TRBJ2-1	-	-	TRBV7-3	CASSLIATQYNEQFF	TGTGCCAGCAGCTTAATAGCAACCCAGTACAATGAGCAGTTCTTC
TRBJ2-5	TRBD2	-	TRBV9	CASSVGLTSAETQYF	TGTGCCAGCAGCGTAGGGTTGACTAGCGCAGAGACCCAGTACTTC
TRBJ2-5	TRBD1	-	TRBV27	CASSSWDRRKETQYF	TGTGCCAGCAGCTCCTGGGACAGGAGAAAAGAGACCCAGTACTTC
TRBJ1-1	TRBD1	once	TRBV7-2	CASRFQGGPEAFF	TGTGCCAGCAGATTCCAGGGGGGCCCTGAAGCTTTCTTT
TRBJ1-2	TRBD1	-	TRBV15	CATSAQTGGPFASGYTF	TGTGCCACCAGCGCCCAGACAGGGGGCCCTTTCGCGAGTGGCTACACCTTC
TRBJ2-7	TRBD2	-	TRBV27	CASSSRASGTYEQYF	TGTGCCAGCAGTTCCCGGGCTAGCGGTACCTACGAGCAGTACTTC
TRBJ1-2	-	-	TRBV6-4	CASSEQWGANYGYTF	TGTGCCAGCAGTGAACAATGGGGCGCTAACTATGGCTACACCTTC